These 18 T cell receptor beta chains originate from one sample sequenced in a study of T-cell memory formation after mild COVID-19. TCRdb passed the 5' RACE reads through MiXCR, listing each CDR3 protein once. The repertoire holds approximately 400,000 distinct CDR3 sequences, with more than 15% as singletons. Material for sequencing was PBMCs or a T cell subset sorted from them (not recorded which). The source is a man younger than 35 who had mild COVID-19 (a few samples of this study predate the infection). Cell type and time point are not known.

This chain uses TRBV3-1 with TRBJ2-7; D is perhaps TRBD2 (6 bases). From germline, CDR1 is LGHDT and CDR2 YNNKEL (reference sequence). This CDR3 has 14 amino acids. The germline V and J ends were trimmed by 4 bases and 7 bases, with 17 bases remaining between them. DNA for the CDR3: TGTGCCAGCAGCCGTCGGGGGTATCCCATTGAGCAGTACGTC. Translation: CASSRRGYPIEQYV.

This clonotype was seen a handful of times. The V and J genes are TRBV5-1 and TRBJ1-2, with TRBD1 matching over 10 bases. The CDR3 runs 15 residues. Unmatched junction bases numbered 9, after V lost 4 bases and J lost 6 bases. CDR1 SGHRS and CDR2 YFSETQ come from the germline V gene. For the CDR3, the DNA is TGCGCCAGCAGCGCGGGACAGGGGACCCTGGATGGCTACACCTTC. This translates into CASSAGQGTLDGYTF.

The chain is built from TRBV9 and TRBJ2-3; 8 nucleotides match TRBD2. CDR1 is SGDLS and CDR2 is YYNGEE in the germline V gene. The trim removed 0 bases at V and 1 base at J, leaving 4 bases unmatched. This CDR3 has 16 amino acids. CDR3 DNA: TGTGCCAGCAGCGTAGATCTTAGCGGGGGCACAGATACGCAGTATTTT. This encodes CASSVDLSGGTDTQYF.

This clonotype was seen only a few times. The chain carries TRBV7-9 and TRBJ2-5; 11 bases match TRBD1. Germline CDR1 is SEHNR and CDR2 is FQNEAQ (reference sequence). The CDR3 spans 15 residues. With V trimmed by 3 bases and J by 5 bases, 5 bases remained unmatched. In nucleotides, the CDR3 is TGTGCCAGCAGCTTTCGGACAGGGGGCCTGGAGACCCAGTACTTC. Translating it yields CASSFRTGGLETQYF.

This chain joins TRBV24-1 and TRBJ1-5; TRBD1 matches at 7 bases. The CDR3 length is 13 residues. In germline, CDR1 is KGHDR, CDR2 SFDVKD. Trimming at V came to 7 bases and at J to 7 bases, leaving 6 bases not matched to a gene. In DNA form, the CDR3 reads TGTGCCACCAGGGTAGACAGGGAACAGCCCCAGCATTTT. Amino acids: CATRVDREQPQHF.

The chain recombines TRBV5-6 with TRBJ2-7; perhaps TRBD1 as D (6 bases). V was cut by 4 bases and J by 3 bases, with 17 bases left in between. The CDR3 runs 15 residues. Germline V gene lookup returns CDR1 SGHDT and CDR2 YYEEEE. The CDR3 DNA sequence: TGTGCCAGCAGCCGTGGCGTGGGGGCAAACTACGAGCAGTACTTC. This codes for CASSRGVGANYEQYF.

The chain links TRBV9 to TRBJ2-3; 8 bases align to TRBD2. Germline CDR1 reads SGDLS; CDR2 reads YYNGEE. CDR3 length: 16 residues. V was clipped by 3 bases and J by 1 base; unmatched bases: 7. This CDR3 reads CASSARGAGGTDTQYF. CDR3 nucleotide sequence: TGTGCCAGCAGCGCCCGAGGAGCGGGAGGCACAGATACGCAGTATTTT.

The V and J genes are TRBV5-6 and TRBJ2-1; no firm D call. Germline V gives CDR1 SGHDT, CDR2 YYEEEE. Trimming took 0 bases from V and 5 from J, leaving 9 bases between them. The CDR3 sequence is 14 residues long. In nucleotides, the CDR3 is TGTGCCAGCAGCTTGGACTTAGCCGACAATGAGCAGTTCTTC. Its translation is CASSLDLADNEQFF. The whole variable domain, filled in from reference TRBV5-6 and TRBJ2-1, reads DAGVTQSPTHLIKTRGQQVTLRCSPKSGHDTVSWYQQALGQGPQFIFQYYEEEERQRGNFPDRFSGHQFPNYSSELNVNALLLGDSALYLCASSLDLADNEQFFGPGTRLTVL.

V gene TRBV7-9 combines with J gene TRBJ1-1; tentatively, D is TRBD1 (5 bases). V shed 5 bases and J shed 1 base, with 17 bases lying between them. This CDR3 has 16 residues. CDR1 is SEHNR, CDR2 FQNEAQ, per germline (reference sequence). The CDR3 spells CASSASRGGPNTEAFF. In DNA form, the CDR3 reads TGTGCCAGCAGCGCTTCTAGGGGCGGTCCGAACACTGAAGCTTTCTTT.

J is TRBJ2-2 and V is TRBV10-3, with D perhaps TRBD1 or TRBD2 (5 bases each). Trimming shortened V by 10 bases and J by 0 bases, and 12 bases separated the two germline ends. This CDR3 comprises 14 residues. Looked up from germline, CDR1 is ENHRY and CDR2 is SYGVKD. The CDR3, as DNA: TGTGCCACCTCGGGACCCGCGAACACCGGGGAGCTGTTTTTT. This sequence encodes CATSGPANTGELFF.

Details on this clonotype: Being one base from a much bigger clone, this may be a read error. The chain links TRBV5-1 to TRBJ1-5; D gene unclear. The CDR3 contains 10 residues. Germline values: CDR1 SGHRS, CDR2 YFSETQ. CDR3 nucleotides: TGCGACAGCAGTCATCAGCCCCAGCATTTT. As protein: CDSSHQPQHF. Looking up the rest from reference TRBV5-1 and TRBJ1-5 gives the full variable domain: KAGVTQTPRYLIKTRGQQVTLSCSPISGHRSVSWYQQTPGQGLQFLFEYFSETQRNKGNFPGRFSGRQFSNSRSEMNVSTLELGDSALYLCDSSHQPQHFGDGTRLSIL.

J is TRBJ2-1 and V is TRBV7-3; TRBD2 agrees at 10 bases. The CDR3 is made up of 15 amino acids. Germline CDR1 and CDR2: SGHTA and FQGTGA. The V and J ends lost 5 bases and 9 bases, in that order; junction bases with no gene match: 10. In nucleotides, the CDR3 is TGTGCCAGCAGCCCCCAGAGCGGGGGGGCCACTGAGCAGTTCTTC. Amino acids: CASSPQSGGATEQFF.

CDR3 region: CATSDSGLGGELFF. CDR3 DNA: TGTGCCACCAGTGATTCGGGATTGGGCGGGGAGCTGTTTTTT. This chain uses TRBV24-1 with TRBJ2-2, with D perhaps TRBD2 (5 bases). The germline gives CDR1 KGHDR, CDR2 SFDVKD. The CDR3 contains 14 residues. Trimming removed 2 bases at V and 7 bases at J, with 10 bases between.

There are a few counts of this clonotype. This chain uses TRBV7-2 with TRBJ2-7; D possibly uses TRBD1 or TRBD2 (5 bases each). Looked up from germline, CDR1 is SGHTA and CDR2 is FQGNSA. This CDR3 contains 15 residues. V dropped 3 bases and J dropped 0 bases, with 12 bases sitting between them. CDR3 in DNA: TGTGCCAGCAGCTTCTTAACCGGGGCCTCCTACGAGCAGTACTTC. Its protein product is CASSFLTGASYEQYF.

This clonotype was observed a few times. This sequence joins TRBV5-1 and TRBJ2-7; 7 bases match TRBD1. The CDR3 contains 14 residues. CDR1 is SGHRS and CDR2 is YFSETQ in the germline V gene. V lost 3 bases to trimming and J lost 6 bases; unmatched junction nucleotides: 9. CDR3: CASSSTGSVSEQYF. CDR3 nucleotide sequence: TGCGCCAGCAGCTCGACAGGGTCGGTATCCGAGCAGTACTTC.

This chain joins TRBV12-3 or TRBV12-4 and TRBJ2-1; 11 bases match TRBD2. Trimming removed 7 bases from V and 14 bases from J; junction bases left unmatched: 16. The CDR3 is made up of 15 amino acids. The CDR3 region is CASTVLAGAAPAEFF. The CDR3 region has the DNA TGTGCCAGCACCGTACTAGCGGGGGCCGCGCCCGCAGAGTTCTTC.

This clonotype appeared a few times. This chain links TRBV6-5 with TRBJ2-3, with D perhaps given as TRBD1 or TRBD2 (5 bases each). This CDR3 is built from 14 residues. Germline lookup yields CDR1 MNHEY and CDR2 SVGAGI. Between the trimmed V and J ends, which lost 10 bases and 6 bases, there was a span of 20 bases. The CDR3 DNA reads TGTGCCACCTCTCTCGGGACGGTCAGGGATACGCAGTATTTT. Translating it yields CATSLGTVRDTQYF.

In its sample, this clonotype was seen a few times. This sequence joins TRBV12-3 or TRBV12-4 and TRBJ2-3; 8 bases agree with TRBD2. The CDR3 is made up of 15 amino acids. The J segment lost 8 bases and the V segment lost 2 bases, leaving 9 bases of the junction unmatched. CDR3 loop: CASSLRGLGFATQYF. In DNA, the CDR3 is TGTGCCAGCAGTTTACGGGGACTAGGTTTTGCTACGCAGTATTTT.